This T cell receptor beta chain is from a study of T cells in Graves' hyperthyroidism and ophthalmopathy. Points from the study as a whole: Researchers found most expanded thyroid clonotypes above 0.001 in blood as well. Ophthalmopathy cases were set apart from stable hyperthyroidism by a 13 V-J model.

There are many counts of this clonotype. The antigen is unknown. The J segment lost 4 bases and the V segment lost 6 bases, leaving 6 bases of the junction unmatched. Germline V gene data show CDR1 as MNHEY and CDR2 as SMNVEV (reference sequence). The length of the CDR3 is 14 residues. RNA transcripts gave rise to amplified TCR beta CDR3 regions. HTBI primers were employed in a first-round RT-PCR of the TCR CDR3. Using its own MiXCR run on the multiplex PCR reads, TCRdb lists one record per CDR3 protein. The sample includes 350,000 to 400,000 distinct CDR3 sequences, around 14% of them seen just once. The study left out patients who had uncontrolled infection, other autoimmune disease, pregnancy or lactation.

Sequences were obtained from blood. The receptor comes from a woman aged 25-40 years with Graves' hyperthyroidism. The chain employs TRBV27 and TRBJ1-1; TRBD1 aligns across 9 bases. CDR3 residues: CASRDRGLATEAFF. In DNA form, the CDR3 reads TGTGCCAGCAGGGACAGGGGACTTGCCACTGAAGCTTTCTTT.